This TCR beta chain comes out of a study of T cell responses to AZD1222 COVID-19 vaccine. Study background: Second-dose intervals of approximately 4 or approximately 12 weeks were pooled.

The CDR3 runs to 15 residues. Looked up from germline, CDR1 is ENHRY and CDR2 is SYGVKD. Trimming left V 4 bases short and J 0 bases short, with 9 bases between. Generated by immunoSEQ multiplex PCR, the TCRdb table keeps only in-frame clones and is missing some. The table includes some 120,000 clones, approximately 85% detected once. This clone was picked up a small number of times. Its antigen is as yet unknown. Findings of the study overall: Clonal diversity may have been underestimated, and the donors were mostly white British, with more females than males.

V gene TRBV10-3 combines with J gene TRBJ1-4; maybe TRBD1 (6 bases). This receptor was identified in an adult in good health. The sample consisted of peripheral blood, taken on day 0 of AZD1222 vaccination. The CDR3 region is CAISGGQTTNEKLFF. The DNA of the CDR3 is TGTGCCATCAGTGGAGGACAGACAACTAATGAAAAACTGTTTTTT.